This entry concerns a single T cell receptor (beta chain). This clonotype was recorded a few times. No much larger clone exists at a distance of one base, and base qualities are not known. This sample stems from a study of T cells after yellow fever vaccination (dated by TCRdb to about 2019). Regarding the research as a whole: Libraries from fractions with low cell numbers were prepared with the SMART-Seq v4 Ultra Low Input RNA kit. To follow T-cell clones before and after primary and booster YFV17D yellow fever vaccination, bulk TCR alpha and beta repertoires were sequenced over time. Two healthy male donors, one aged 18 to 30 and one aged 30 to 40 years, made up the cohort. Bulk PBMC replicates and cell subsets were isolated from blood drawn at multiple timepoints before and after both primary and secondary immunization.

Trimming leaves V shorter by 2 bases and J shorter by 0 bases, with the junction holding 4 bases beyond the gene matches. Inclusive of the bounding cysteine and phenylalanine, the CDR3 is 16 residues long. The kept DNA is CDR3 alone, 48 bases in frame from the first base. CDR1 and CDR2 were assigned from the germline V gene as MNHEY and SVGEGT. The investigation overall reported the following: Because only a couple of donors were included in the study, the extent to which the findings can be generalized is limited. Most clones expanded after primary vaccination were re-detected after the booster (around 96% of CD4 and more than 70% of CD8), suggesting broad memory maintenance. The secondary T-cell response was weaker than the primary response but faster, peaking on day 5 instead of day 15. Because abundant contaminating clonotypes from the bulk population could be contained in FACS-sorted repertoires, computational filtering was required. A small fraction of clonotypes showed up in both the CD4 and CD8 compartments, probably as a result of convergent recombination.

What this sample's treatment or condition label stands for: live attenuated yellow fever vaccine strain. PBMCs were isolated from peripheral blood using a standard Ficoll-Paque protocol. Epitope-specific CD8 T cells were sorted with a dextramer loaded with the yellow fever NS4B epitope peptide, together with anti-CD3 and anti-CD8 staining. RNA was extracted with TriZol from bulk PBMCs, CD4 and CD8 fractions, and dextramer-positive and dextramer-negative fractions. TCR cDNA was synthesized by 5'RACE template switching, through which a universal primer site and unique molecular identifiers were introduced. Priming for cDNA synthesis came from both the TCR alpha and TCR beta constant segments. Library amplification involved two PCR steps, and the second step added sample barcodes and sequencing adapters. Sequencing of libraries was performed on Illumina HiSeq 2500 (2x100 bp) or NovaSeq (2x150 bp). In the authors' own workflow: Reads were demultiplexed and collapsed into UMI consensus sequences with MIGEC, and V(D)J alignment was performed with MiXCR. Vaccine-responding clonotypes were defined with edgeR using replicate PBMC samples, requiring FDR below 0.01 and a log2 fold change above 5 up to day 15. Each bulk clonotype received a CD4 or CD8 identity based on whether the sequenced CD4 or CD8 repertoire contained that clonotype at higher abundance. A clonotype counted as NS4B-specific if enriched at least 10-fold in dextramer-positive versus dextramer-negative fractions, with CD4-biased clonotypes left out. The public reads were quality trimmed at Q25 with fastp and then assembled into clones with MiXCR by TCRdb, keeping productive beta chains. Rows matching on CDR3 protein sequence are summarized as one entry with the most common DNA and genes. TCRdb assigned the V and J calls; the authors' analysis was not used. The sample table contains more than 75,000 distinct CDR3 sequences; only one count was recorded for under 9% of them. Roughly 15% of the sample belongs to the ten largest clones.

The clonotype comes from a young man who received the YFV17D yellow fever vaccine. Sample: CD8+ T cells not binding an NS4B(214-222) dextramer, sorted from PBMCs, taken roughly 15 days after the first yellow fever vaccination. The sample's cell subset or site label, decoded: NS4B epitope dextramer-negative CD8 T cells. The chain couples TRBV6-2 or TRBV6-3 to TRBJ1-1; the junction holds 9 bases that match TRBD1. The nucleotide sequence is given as TGTGCCAGCAGTTACCCTAGGGACAGGGTGAACACTGAAGCTTTCTTT. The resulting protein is CASSYPRDRVNTEAFF.